The source of this T cell receptor beta chain is a study of beta chain features in type 1 diabetes. Sequencing targeted expressed TCRB transcripts, as all isolated RNA had been reverse transcribed. The method was immunoSEQ multiplex PCR; TCRdb's version includes in-frame clones alone and lacks a portion of them. The table records under 400,000 clones, roughly an eighth of them present only once. This clone was observed a few times. Its antigen remains unidentified. Averaging roughly 120 mL, one heparinised blood draw came from each individual donor. Notes on the study in general: Individuals with type 1 diabetes displayed fewer insertions and more deletions at VDJ junctions. The naive, central memory and Treg TCRB repertoires showed an apparent similarity that was greater among patients than among healthy donors. The analysis here could not establish whether HLA type shapes TCRB rearrangement.

The CDR3 sequence is 15 residues long. Per germline, CDR1 MNHEY and CDR2 SVGAGI. V was pared by 0 bases and J by 8 bases, with 16 bases between. Sequenced: naive CD4+ T cells from blood. The gene calls are TRBV6-5 and TRBJ1-2, with D unclear. The TCR sequence derives from a man aged 18 to 29 in good health. The CDR3 reads CASSYSGSTAEGYTF. Here the CDR3 DNA reads TGTGCCAGCAGTTACTCGGGGAGCACCGCGGAAGGCTACACCTTC.